This entry lists 23 T cell receptor beta chains sequenced from one sample in a study of shared clonotypes between healthy human individuals. Only in-frame clones appear in the TCRdb table, and some are missing; sequencing was by immunoSEQ multiplex PCR. The sample includes hundreds of thousands of clones, approximately 96% of them seen just once. Terminally differentiated effector memory CD45RA+ cells were excluded from the naive CD8 cells, which were CD45RO-negative and positively selected for CCR7. What was sequenced was naive CD8+ T cells sorted from blood. These receptors came from a young woman in good health.

The chain is built from TRBV7-6 and TRBJ2-5; no reliable D call. CDR1 is SGHVS and CDR2 is FNYEAQ in the germline V gene. There are 11 residues in the CDR3. The germline V and J ends were trimmed by 4 bases and 7 bases, with 7 bases remaining between them. CDR3 coding DNA: TGTGCCAGCAGCTCAGGTGGGACCCAGTACTTC. It encodes CASSSGGTQYF.

The rearrangement uses TRBV2 and TRBJ2-7; TRBD1 or TRBD2 may be the D gene (6 bases each). V was shortened by 4 bases and J by 4 bases, with 20 bases between the two germline ends. Germline CDR1 is SNHLY and CDR2 is FYNNEI. This CDR3 contains 16 residues. The CDR3 here is CASSVHQEGGSYEQYF. CDR3 DNA: TGTGCCAGCAGTGTCCACCAGGAGGGGGGATCATACGAGCAGTACTTC.

The rearrangement links TRBV4-2 to TRBJ2-1; 12 bases are a match to TRBD2. This CDR3 is built from 15 residues. Germline V gives CDR1 LGHNA, CDR2 YNFKEQ. Trimming took 6 bases from V and 3 from J; bases not matched to a gene: 3. CDR3 loop: CASRETSGSYNEQFF. The CDR3 DNA sequence: TGTGCCAGCAGAGAGACTAGCGGGAGCTACAATGAGCAGTTCTTC.

V is TRBV28 and J is TRBJ1-2, with TRBD1 as a possible D gene (5 bases). The germline CDR1 and CDR2 sequences are MDHEN and SYDVKM. The CDR3 runs 14 residues. The ends were cut back, 3 bases at V and 7 bases at J, with 15 bases in the middle. The CDR3 is CASSFWAIGGGYTF. The DNA of the CDR3 is TGTGCCAGCAGTTTTTGGGCCATCGGGGGTGGCTACACCTTC.

The count of this clone is one. The V and J genes are TRBV4-1 and TRBJ2-7; D might be TRBD1 (6 bases). V lost 0 bases, J lost 0 bases, and 15 bases lay in between. This CDR3 has 17 residues. From germline, CDR1 is MGHRA and CDR2 YSYEKL. The CDR3 sequence is CASSQDPMDSSSYEQYF. CDR3 sequence (DNA): TGCGCCAGCAGCCAAGATCCGATGGACAGTAGCTCCTACGAGCAGTACTTC.

This chain connects TRBV5-1 to TRBJ2-7; possible D gene TRBD1, 5 bases. Trimming cost V 0 bases and J 6 bases, with 10 bases left between them. There are 13 residues in the CDR3. CDR1 SGHRS and CDR2 YFSETQ come from the germline V gene. The CDR3 DNA is TGCGCCAGCAGCTTGGATCCCAGGGCCGAGCAGTACTTC. Protein product: CASSLDPRAEQYF. Combining the CDR3 with reference TRBV5-1 and TRBJ2-7 gives the whole variable domain KAGVTQTPRYLIKTRGQQVTLSCSPISGHRSVSWYQQTPGQGLQFLFEYFSETQRNKGNFPGRFSGRQFSNSRSEMNVSTLELGDSALYLCASSLDPRAEQYFGPGTRLTVT.

Comment on this clone: Distinct nucleotide sequences in the sample also encode this CDR3. V usage is TRBV30 and J usage is TRBJ2-2; no reliable D call. The CDR3 is made up of 11 amino acids. V lost 2 bases to trimming and J lost 2 bases, with 0 bases between them. Germline CDR1 is GTSNPN and CDR2 is SVGIG (reference sequence). The CDR3 coding sequence is TGTGCCTGGAGTAACACCGGGGAGCTGTTTTTT. Translating gives CAWSNTGELFF.

The J gene is TRBJ1-1, the V gene TRBV4-1; D not resolved. The CDR3 is 13 amino acids. From germline, CDR1 is MGHRA and CDR2 YSYEKL. Trimming took 0 bases from V and 3 from J, leaving 5 bases between them. The CDR3, as DNA: TGCGCCAGCAGCCAAGACCCAGACACTGAAGCTTTCTTT. Translating it yields CASSQDPDTEAFF.

The gene calls are TRBV18 and TRBJ2-1, with TRBD2 as a possible D gene (5 bases). Germline CDR1 reads KGHSH; CDR2 reads LQKENI. This CDR3 is 16 amino acids long. The germline V and J ends were trimmed by 0 bases and 4 bases, with 13 bases remaining between them. DNA of the CDR3: TGTGCCAGCTCACCACCGGGCAGCGGATCATACAATGAGCAGTTCTTC. This encodes CASSPPGSGSYNEQFF.

The rearrangement links TRBV6-6 to TRBJ1-4; D is possibly TRBD1 (6 bases). Germline V gene data show CDR1 as MNHNY and CDR2 as SVGAGI (reference sequence). Trimming stripped 2 bases from V and 15 bases from J, with 22 bases between. The CDR3 runs 15 residues. CDR3: CASSYETPQGLALFF. In DNA, the CDR3 is TGTGCCAGCAGTTACGAGACCCCTCAGGGGTTGGCGTTGTTTTTT.

The chain is built from TRBV7-9 and TRBJ1-2, with D possibly matching TRBD1 (5 bases). The CDR3 extends over 15 amino acids. Trimming took 8 bases from V and 0 from J, leaving 16 bases between them. Germline CDR1 SEHNR, CDR2 FQNEAQ (reference sequence). DNA of the CDR3: TGTGCCAGCGGCACCTGGGGCCCCACTAACTATGGCTACACCTTC. It is translated as CASGTWGPTNYGYTF.

CDR3 bases: TGCAGCGTTGATGCGGGACAGGGCAACGAGCAGTACTTC. This translates into CSVDAGQGNEQYF. This rearrangement joins TRBV29-1 to TRBJ2-7, with 9 bases matching TRBD1. The ends lost 3 bases at V and 5 bases at J; junction bases unmatched: 5. Germline assignment: CDR1 SQVTM and CDR2 ANQGSEA. This CDR3 has 13 residues.

The chain combines TRBV6-1 with TRBJ2-7; D is unclear. The germline V gene encodes CDR1 MNHNS and CDR2 SASEGT. CDR3 length: 14 amino acids. V dropped 2 bases and J dropped 0 bases, with 8 bases sitting between them. The CDR3 loop reads CASSELRTSYEQYF. DNA of the CDR3: TGTGCCAGCAGTGAATTGAGGACCTCCTACGAGCAGTACTTC.

This clone showed up just once. The J gene is TRBJ2-1, the V gene TRBV11-2; no clear D gene. CDR3 length equals 13 residues. Trimming took off 5 bases at V and 1 base at J, with 6 bases between the two ends. Germline values: CDR1 SGHAT, CDR2 FQNNGV. This chain's CDR3 is CASSGLSYNEQFF. The CDR3 DNA follows: TGTGCCAGCAGCGGTCTATCCTACAATGAGCAGTTCTTC.

The genes are TRBV21-1 and TRBJ2-7. TRBV21-1 is designated a pseudogene. The CDR3 has 16 residues. The CDR3 sequence is CASSKPSGPYFHEQYF. The CDR3 DNA reads as TGTGCCAGCAGCAAACCCTCGGGCCCCTATTTCCACGAGCAGTACTTC.

The genes are TRBV10-3 and TRBJ1-1; tentatively, D is TRBD1 (5 bases). V lost 6 bases to trimming and J lost 0 bases, with 8 bases between them. The germline gives CDR1 ENHRY, CDR2 SYGVKD. The CDR3 has 13 amino acids. The CDR3 nucleotides read TGTGCCATCAGGCCGACAGTGAACACTGAAGCTTTCTTT. Its translation is CAIRPTVNTEAFF.

This chain joins TRBV20-1 and TRBJ2-5; D uncertain. The assigned J gene may be wrong: the sequence end matches TRBJ2-7 better. CDR1 and CDR2 (germline): DFQATT, SNEGSKA (reference sequence). The CDR3 consists of 11 residues. The CDR3 spells CSARMAYEQYF. The CDR3 DNA is TGCAGTGCTAGAATGGCGTACGAGCAGTACTTC.

The chain combines TRBV4-1 with TRBJ2-7; maybe TRBD1 (5 bases). CDR1 is MGHRA and CDR2 is YSYEKL in the germline V gene. V was clipped by 6 bases and J by 3 bases, with 15 bases between them. CDR3 length: 14 amino acids. In DNA form, the CDR3 reads TGCGCCAGCAGTTACGGACAAGATGACTACGAGCAGTACTTC. Amino acids: CASSYGQDDYEQYF.

V is TRBV28 and J is TRBJ2-3; 14 nucleotides align to TRBD2. The trim removed 1 base at V and 0 bases at J, leaving 6 bases unmatched. Looked up from germline, CDR1 is MDHEN and CDR2 is SYDVKM. The length of the CDR3 is 19 residues. CDR3 in amino acids: CASSLYGGLAGASTDTQYF. The CDR3 region has the DNA TGTGCCAGCAGTTTATACGGGGGACTAGCGGGAGCTAGCACAGATACGCAGTATTTT.

This clone has a single count. The chain uses TRBV30 and TRBJ2-7; 8 positions agree with TRBD2. CDR3 length: 12 amino acids. CDR1 is GTSNPN, CDR2 SVGIG, per germline (reference sequence). V gave up 8 bases and J gave up 3 bases; unmatched junction bases: 6. The CDR3 protein is CARNSGNYEQYF. The DNA for the CDR3 is TGTGCCCGCAATAGCGGGAACTACGAGCAGTACTTC. Full variable domain (outside the CDR3, taken from reference TRBV30 and TRBJ2-7): SQTIHQWPATLVQPVGSPLSLECTVEGTSNPNLYWYRQAAGRGLQLLFYSVGIGQISSEVPQNLSASRPQDRQFILSSKKLLLSDSGFYLCARNSGNYEQYFGPGTRLTVT.

The chain couples TRBV29-1 to TRBJ2-7; D unresolved. The CDR3 has 12 amino acids. Germline V CDR1 and CDR2: SQVTM, ANQGSEA. The V end was cut by 0 bases, the J end by 6 bases, with 9 bases between. The CDR3 DNA follows: TGCAGCGTTGAAGATGGAAGTGGCGAGCAGTACTTC. Protein sequence: CSVEDGSGEQYF.

The CDR3 coding sequence is TGTGCCAGCAGCTTGGGACAGGGGGCAGAGTCTGGGGCCAACGTCCTGACTTTC. It yields the protein CASSLGQGAESGANVLTF. The genes are TRBV7-9 and TRBJ2-6; TRBD1 matches at 12 bases. V lost 3 bases and J lost 1; bases outside the gene matches: 4. The CDR3 is 18 amino acids. The germline CDR1 and CDR2 sequences are SEHNR and FQNEAQ (reference sequence). The variable domain in full, with the rest retrieved from reference TRBV7-9 and TRBJ2-6, is DTGVSQNPRHKITKRGQNVTFRCDPISEHNRLYWYRQTLGQGPEFLTYFQNEAQLEKSRLLSDRFSAERPKGSFSTLEIQRTEQGDSAMYLCASSLGQGAESGANVLTFGAGSRLTVL.

This clone was seen a single time. The chain recombines TRBV27 with TRBJ2-7; the D call may be TRBD1 or TRBD2 (5 bases each). Trimming took off 3 bases at V and 7 bases at J, with 13 bases between the two ends. The CDR3 consists of 13 residues. The germline V gene has CDR1 MNHEY and CDR2 SMNVEV (reference sequence). The CDR3 region is CASSLRGPREQYF. In DNA, the CDR3 is TGTGCCAGCAGTTTGAGGGGCCCGCGGGAGCAGTACTTC.